This TCR beta chain appears in the sequencing data of a study of T-cell memory formation after mild COVID-19 (dated by TCRdb to the early 2020s). About the investigation overall: Most TCR sequence clusters were specific to one of the two donors. Two young, previously healthy adult volunteers made up the cohort, one male and one female. In two donors, T-cell clones that expanded and contracted after mild COVID-19 were followed by sequencing TCRalpha and TCRbeta repertoires longitudinally. Study-level results and caveats: Only a couple of mild cases were covered by the study, and larger cohorts that include severe cases with pre-infection samples were considered necessary. SARS-CoV-2 specificity was not confirmed for the second-wave clones peaking on day 37. From day 15 to 85, contracting clones showed balanced CD4/CD8 phenotypes, whereas a second wave of clones that expanded from day 15 to 37 leaned towards CD4+. Some responding clones were detected in pre-infection memory, which suggested that pre-existing cross-reactive memory T cells had joined the SARS-CoV-2 response. Contracting CD4+ clones were found mainly in CM and EM memory subsets, while CD8+ clones were enriched in EMRA.

The listed sequencing device is Illumina NovaSeq 6000. TCRalpha and TCRbeta cDNA libraries were constructed by 5'RACE with constant-segment primers, with sample barcodes and unique molecular identifiers being introduced. Trizol reagent was used to extract RNA from every sample. Amplification of the libraries took two PCR steps, and the second step added a second sample barcode plus Illumina TruSeq adapters. Sequencing of the libraries was done on an Illumina NovaSeq, producing 2 x 150 bp paired-end reads. The study's processing was this. With migec v1.2.7, reads were demultiplexed and then collapsed into UMI-guided consensus sequences. Using mixcr v2.1.11, the UMI consensuses were aligned to TRA and TRB V and J templates and assembled into clonotypes. A clonotype was counted as expanded or contracted only when both edgeR and NoisET called the clonotype significant, with the noise models trained on biological replicates. edgeR calls used a false discovery rate-adjusted p below 0.01 and a log2 fold-change threshold of 1. PCA with hierarchical clustering of max-normalized trajectories of the 1000 most abundant clonotypes was used as exploratory dynamics analysis. Separately sequenced CD4+ and CD8+ repertoires were used to assign the CD4 or CD8 phenotype of responding clones. TCRdb reanalyzed the raw reads on its own, using fastp at Q25 for trimming and MiXCR for clone calling, and kept in-frame beta chains. Each entry is one CDR3 protein sequence, shown with its most common DNA and genes. The authors' filters were not applied to this entry. The sample table contains about 430,000 distinct CDR3 sequences; only one count was recorded for around 24% of them. 7% to 9.5% of the sample comes from the top ten.

There are a few counts of this clonotype. Its cognate antigen has yet to be identified. No much larger clone exists at a distance of one base, and base qualities are not known. Ficoll-Paque density gradient centrifugation was the method used to isolate PBMCs. The CDR3 sequence holds 18 residues, the cysteine and phenylalanine included. Only the CDR3 part of the read is kept: 54 bases, read in frame from the first base. The germline V gene gives CDR1 as SQVTM and CDR2 as ANQGSEA. At the junction V is shortened by 6 bases and J by 9 bases; bases outside the gene matches: 21. The sequencing input was PBMCs or a T cell subset sorted from them (not recorded which). The sequence was obtained from an adult woman who had mild COVID-19 (a few samples of this study predate the infection). The sample titles of this study are shuffled in the database, so cell type and time point are left out; the donor was told from shared clones. The chain is encoded by TRBV29-1 joined to TRBJ2-1, and TRBD1 matches 12 of the central bases. Here is the DNA: TGCAGCGTCGCAACCGGGACAGGGGGCAAAGGAGCGGGAATTGAGCAGTTCTTC. Its amino acids are CSVATGTGGKGAGIEQFF.